A selection of T cell receptor beta chains follows, all from one sample in a study of CD8 T cells in Susac syndrome. Each CDR3 protein gets one entry after TCRdb re-called the immunoSEQ multiplex PCR reads with MiXCR. The sample includes about 130,000 distinct CDR3 sequences, roughly 80% seen only once; the top ten take around 0.51%. Sequencing input: CD8+ T cells from PBMCs. These receptors were taken from a human donor with multiple sclerosis. Both conserved end residues are part of each CDR3. Fields, in order: CDR3 DNA, CDR3 protein, D gene, clone size, J gene, V gene. D genes are given only for firm matches. Clone size, where shown, is once, few, many, or a class for clones that have expanded.

DNA: TGTGCCAGCAGCCCCCAGGGGTTCACTGAAGCTTTCTTT
CDR3: CASSPQGFTEAFF
D: .
size: .
J: TRBJ1-1
V: TRBV14

DNA: TGTGCCAGCAGCTTACCACCGGGCCCTGAAGCTTTCTTT
CDR3: CASSLPPGPEAFF
D: .
size: .
J: TRBJ1-1
V: TRBV7-2

DNA: TGTGCCAGCAGCTTGGCCATACGGACCCCGTCCACAGATACGCAGTATTTT
CDR3: CASSLAIRTPSTDTQYF
D: .
size: .
J: TRBJ2-3
V: TRBV5-4

DNA: TGTGCCAGCAGCTTACTTGCGCGGCCAGTTGAAGCTTTCTTT
CDR3: CASSLLARPVEAFF
D: .
size: .
J: TRBJ1-1
V: TRBV7-9

DNA: TGTGCCGCCCCCCAGGGCGGGAGTTGGAATGAGCAGTTCTTC
CDR3: CAAPQGGSWNEQFF
D: TRBD2
size: .
J: TRBJ2-1
V: TRBV30

DNA: TGTGCCAGCAGTTTGGCTCTGGCACAGCCCCAGCATTTT
CDR3: CASSLALAQPQHF
D: .
size: .
J: TRBJ1-5
V: TRBV12-3/TRBV12-4

DNA: TGTGCCAGCAGTTTTCGTCTAGCGGGGGGACTCAATGAGCAGTTCTTC
CDR3: CASSFRLAGGLNEQFF
D: TRBD2
size: .
J: TRBJ2-1
V: TRBV27

DNA: TGTGCCAGCAGTTTTCCTTATTTAGGAGAGACCCAGTACTTC
CDR3: CASSFPYLGETQYF
D: .
size: .
J: TRBJ2-5
V: TRBV12-3/TRBV12-4

DNA: TGTGCCAGCAGCCGCGAGACGGCCTCCTATAATTCACCCCTCCACTTT
CDR3: CASSRETASYNSPLHF
D: .
size: .
J: TRBJ1-6
V: TRBV5-5

DNA: TGCAGTGCTAGAGGTAGCCTCAATGAGCAGTTCTTC
CDR3: CSARGSLNEQFF
D: .
size: .
J: TRBJ2-1
V: TRBV20-1

DNA: TGCGCCAGCAGCCAAATCGGTGGTTTGGGGGATACGCAGTATTTT
CDR3: CASSQIGGLGDTQYF
D: .
size: .
J: TRBJ2-3
V: TRBV4-1

DNA: TGCGCCAGCAGGCTGGTAGGAGGGGGAGACGAGCAGTACTTC
CDR3: CASRLVGGGDEQYF
D: .
size: few
J: TRBJ2-7
V: TRBV5-1

DNA: TGTGCCAGCAGTACAGGGACAGGGATGGGCGGTACCGGGGAGCTGTTTTTT
CDR3: CASSTGTGMGGTGELFF
D: TRBD1
size: .
J: TRBJ2-2
V: TRBV28

DNA: TGTGCCAGCAGCCTTGGGGGCGAGAGCTCCTACGAGCAGTACTTC
CDR3: CASSLGGESSYEQYF
D: .
size: .
J: TRBJ2-7
V: TRBV11-2

DNA: TGTGCCAGCAGCTTGCTCAGTGAAGCTTTCTTT
CDR3: CASSLLSEAFF
D: .
size: once
J: TRBJ1-1
V: TRBV5-6

DNA: TGTGCCAGCAGCTTGGCTTTAAATGAGCAGTTCTTC
CDR3: CASSLALNEQFF
D: .
size: few
J: TRBJ2-1
V: TRBV5-5

DNA: TGTGCCAGCAGATCCTCCAAGAGCTCCTACGAGCAGTACTTC
CDR3: CASRSSKSSYEQYF
D: .
size: .
J: TRBJ2-7
V: TRBV27

DNA: TGCAGTGCAACCGGGACTAGCGGGGGGGCCCCCTACGAGCAGTACTTC
CDR3: CSATGTSGGAPYEQYF
D: TRBD2
size: .
J: TRBJ2-7
V: TRBV20-1

DNA: TGTGCCAGCTCACCACTAGTGAGGTTTTCCGATGAGCAGTTCTTC
CDR3: CASSPLVRFSDEQFF
D: .
size: .
J: TRBJ2-1
V: TRBV18

DNA: TGTGCCAGCAGTTTAAGCTACATGAACACTGAAGCTTTCTTT
CDR3: CASSLSYMNTEAFF
D: .
size: .
J: TRBJ1-1
V: TRBV27

DNA: TGTGCCACTGTTGCCGGGGGGACGAACACTGAAGCTTTCTTT
CDR3: CATVAGGTNTEAFF
D: .
size: .
J: TRBJ1-1
V: TRBV6-5

DNA: TGCGCCAGCAGCCAATACGGGGGAGGCAATCAGCCCCAGCATTTT
CDR3: CASSQYGGGNQPQHF
D: .
size: .
J: TRBJ1-5
V: TRBV4-3

DNA: TGTGCCAGCAGTTTGGCTCCCGGGACAGGGGTCAATGGCTACACCTTC
CDR3: CASSLAPGTGVNGYTF
D: TRBD1
size: .
J: TRBJ1-2
V: TRBV27

DNA: TGTGCCAGCAGCTGGGAACGGGGGATAAACACTGAAGCTTTCTTT
CDR3: CASSWERGINTEAFF
D: .
size: .
J: TRBJ1-1
V: TRBV5-5

DNA: TGCAGTGCTAGTAGTCCGGGACAGGGGGCAAATGAGCAGTTCTTC
CDR3: CSASSPGQGANEQFF
D: TRBD1
size: once
J: TRBJ2-1
V: TRBV20-1

DNA: TGCTCAGGGGAGGCTAGCGGGAGAAGCGAGACCCAGTACTTC
CDR3: CSGEASGRSETQYF
D: TRBD2
size: .
J: TRBJ2-5
V: TRBV29-1

DNA: TGTGCCAGCAGTTTACAGACTAATTCACCCCTCCACTTT
CDR3: CASSLQTNSPLHF
D: .
size: .
J: TRBJ1-6
V: TRBV27

DNA: TGTGCCAGCAGCTCCCGGACACAGCAAGGTGAAAAACTGTTTTTT
CDR3: CASSSRTQQGEKLFF
D: .
size: .
J: TRBJ1-4
V: TRBV7-8

DNA: TGTGCCAGCAGTCGAGACAGGGGGCTTCCTTATAGCAATCAGCCCCAGCATTTT
CDR3: CASSRDRGLPYSNQPQHF
D: TRBD1
size: .
J: TRBJ1-5
V: TRBV12-3/TRBV12-4

DNA: TGTGCCAGCAGTCCCCTCAGCAGGGGGGATCAGCCCCAGCATTTT
CDR3: CASSPLSRGDQPQHF
D: TRBD1
size: .
J: TRBJ1-5
V: TRBV27

DNA: TGTGCCAGTAGTATTGGGGGGGAATACACTGAAGCTTTCTTT
CDR3: CASSIGGEYTEAFF
D: .
size: .
J: TRBJ1-1
V: TRBV19

DNA: TGCAGCGTTGAATCCGGATCGGTCTATGACTACACCTTC
CDR3: CSVESGSVYDYTF
D: .
size: once
J: TRBJ1-2
V: TRBV29-1

DNA: TGTGCCACCTCAGGGACAACCTACAATGAGCAGTTCTTC
CDR3: CATSGTTYNEQFF
D: .
size: once
J: TRBJ2-1
V: TRBV6-5

DNA: TGTGCCAGCAGCTTAAGTAACAGGGTGTCCTCTGGGGCCAACGTCCTGACTTTC
CDR3: CASSLSNRVSSGANVLTF
D: .
size: .
J: TRBJ2-6
V: TRBV7-8

DNA: TGCAGTGCTGGGACTTCAGAATATGGCTACACCTTC
CDR3: CSAGTSEYGYTF
D: .
size: .
J: TRBJ1-2
V: TRBV20-1

DNA: TGTGCCACCAGCAGGAGTACTCCGGGGCCCCTAGCCAAAAACATTCAGTACTTC
CDR3: CATSRSTPGPLAKNIQYF
D: .
size: few
J: TRBJ2-4
V: TRBV15

DNA: TGTGCCAGCAGCTTACATTATGAAGCTTTCTTT
CDR3: CASSLHYEAFF
D: .
size: .
J: TRBJ1-1
V: TRBV6-6

DNA: TGTGCCAGCCGCTTCGACGGGGGGGGGACAGATACGCAGTATTTT
CDR3: CASRFDGGGTDTQYF
D: TRBD2
size: .
J: TRBJ2-3
V: TRBV7-2

DNA: TGTGCCAGCAGTGGACAGGGTTTTTGGAACACCGGGGAGCTGTTTTTT
CDR3: CASSGQGFWNTGELFF
D: TRBD1
size: .
J: TRBJ2-2
V: TRBV2

DNA: TGCGCCAGCAGCTTGTTTGCGGCTCTTACGGGGGAGCAGTACTTC
CDR3: CASSLFAALTGEQYF
D: .
size: once
J: TRBJ2-7
V: TRBV5-1

DNA: TGTGCCAGCAGTGAAGCGCGGGGGCCGAACACTGAAGCTTTCTTT
CDR3: CASSEARGPNTEAFF
D: .
size: .
J: TRBJ1-1
V: TRBV6-1

DNA: TGTGCCAGCAGCTTAACTGCAGGGGCGATCTACGAGCAGTACTTC
CDR3: CASSLTAGAIYEQYF
D: .
size: .
J: TRBJ2-7
V: TRBV7-9

DNA: TGTGCCAGCTCCGAGACTAGCGGGGCCACAGATACGCAGTATTTT
CDR3: CASSETSGATDTQYF
D: TRBD2
size: .
J: TRBJ2-3
V: TRBV6-1

DNA: TGCAGCGTTGAAGGACACGGCGGAAAGGGTTATGGCTACACCTTC
CDR3: CSVEGHGGKGYGYTF
D: .
size: once
J: TRBJ1-2
V: TRBV29-1

DNA: TGCAGCGCCCAAATTCCGAACACTGAAGCTTTCTTT
CDR3: CSAQIPNTEAFF
D: .
size: .
J: TRBJ1-1
V: TRBV29-1

DNA: TGTGCCAGCAGGGCGGGACTTTATTACGAGCAGTACTTC
CDR3: CASRAGLYYEQYF
D: .
size: .
J: TRBJ2-7
V: TRBV27

DNA: TGTGCCAGCAGCCAAGATTTGGGGACAGGAGGAAAACTGTTTTTT
CDR3: CASSQDLGTGGKLFF
D: TRBD1
size: .
J: TRBJ1-4
V: TRBV3-1